The T cell receptor beta chain described here comes from a study of shared clonotypes between healthy human individuals. Study-wide context: Researchers assigned three CD4 naive, three CD4 memory, two CD8 naive and one CD8 memory plate to each donor. Study results and limitations: Non-shared clonotypes displayed generation probabilities falling below those of clonotypes present in all four donors. Sampling covered blood only; tissue repertoires likely differ. Having only a few donors restricted how much genetic and exposure-history diversity was captured.

Method: immunoSEQ multiplex PCR; TCRdb's copy keeps in-frame clones and lacks some. The table lists roughly 720,000 clones, roughly 91% of them singletons. The V end was cut by 3 bases, the J end by 4 bases, with 10 bases between. CDR3 size: 15 residues. From germline, CDR1 is SGHAT and CDR2 FQNNGV. Worth noting for this clone: As yet, its antigen is unknown.

V usage is TRBV11-2 and J usage is TRBJ2-6; the D is unclear. Sequenced sample: memory CD8+ T cells from PBMCs. Noted subset: CD45RO+ cells pooled with CCR7-negative TemRA cells. The clonotype comes from a man in his late teens or twenties in good health. Some clones in this sample may be carry-over from other donors' samples. In DNA form, the CDR3 reads TGTGCCAGCAGCTTTGCAACTGGAGGGGCCAACGTCCTGACTTTC. This translates into CASSFATGGANVLTF.